This T cell receptor beta chain was captured in a study of Ad26.COV2.S vaccination and SARS-CoV-2 variants. Sequencing used immunoSEQ multiplex PCR; TCRdb keeps in-frame clones, though not all of them. The repertoire consists of around 300,000 clones, with 75% to 90% occurring once and the leading ten covering around 5.5%. Described treatment: over 15 received Ad26.COV2.S at low or high dose, single or two shots; five or six received placebo; per-sample allocation not given. Samples analyzed were those drawn on day 63 after the first vaccine or placebo injection. The CDR3 extends over 15 amino acids. Trimming stripped 5 bases from V and 6 bases from J, with 19 bases between. CDR1 is SEHNR, CDR2 FQNEAQ, per germline (reference sequence).

The chain recombines TRBV7-9 with TRBJ1-2, with D perhaps matching TRBD1 (6 bases). The receptor's source is a person between 18 and 60 years old who received the Ad26.COV2.S COVID-19 vaccine or a placebo. The starting material was peripheral blood, obtained in a trial of Ad26.COV2.S vaccine versus placebo. This CDR3 is CASSPYRELEDGYTF. In DNA, the CDR3 is TGTGCCAGCAGCCCTTACAGGGAATTGGAGGATGGCTACACCTTC.